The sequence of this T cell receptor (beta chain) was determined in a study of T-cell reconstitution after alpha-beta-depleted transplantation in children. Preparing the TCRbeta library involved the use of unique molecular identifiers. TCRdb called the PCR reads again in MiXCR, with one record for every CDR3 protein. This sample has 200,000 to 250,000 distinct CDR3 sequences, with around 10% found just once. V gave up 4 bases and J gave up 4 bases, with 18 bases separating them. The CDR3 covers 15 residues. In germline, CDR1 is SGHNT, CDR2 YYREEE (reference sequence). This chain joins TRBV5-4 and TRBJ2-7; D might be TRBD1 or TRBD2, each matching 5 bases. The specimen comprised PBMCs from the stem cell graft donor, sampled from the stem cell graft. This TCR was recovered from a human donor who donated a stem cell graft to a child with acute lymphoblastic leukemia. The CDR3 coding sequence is TGTGCCAGCAGCCTTAATGGGGGAGTCAGTTACGAGCAGTACTTC. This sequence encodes CASSLNGGVSYEQYF.